The 31 T cell receptor beta chains below all came from one sample that was sequenced in a study of blood T cell repertoires in COVID-19. Repertoires were generated with immunoSEQ multiplex PCR, while TCRdb's copy carries only in-frame clones and drops some. The sample has 55,000 to 90,000 clones, around 87% seen once; the top ten hold almost 4%. The sample was peripheral blood. The source of these receptors is a man aged 70 or older with active COVID-19.

The chain carries TRBV19 and TRBJ1-5; possible D gene TRBD1, 6 bases. Trimming stripped 8 bases from V and 2 bases from J, with 13 bases between. The CDR3 consists of 14 residues. Germline V lookup: CDR1 LNHDA, CDR2 SQIVND (reference sequence). CDR3 sequence reads: CASRDGGRNQPQHF. CDR3 nucleotides: TGTGCCAGTCGGGACGGGGGGCGCAATCAGCCCCAGCATTTT.

The gene calls are TRBV6-4 and TRBJ1-4; D perhaps matches TRBD1 (6 bases). The CDR3 consists of 15 residues. The germline V and J ends were trimmed by 2 bases and 7 bases, with 14 bases remaining between them. Germline V CDR1 and CDR2: MRHNA, SNTAGT. The CDR3 here is CASSDRVRGGEKLFF. CDR3 DNA: TGTGCCAGCAGTGACCGAGTGAGGGGGGGTGAAAAACTGTTTTTT.

This CDR3 reads CASMGGPTDTQYF. In DNA, the CDR3 is TGTGCCAGCATGGGGGGGCCCACAGATACGCAGTATTTT. The rearrangement uses TRBV2 and TRBJ2-3; weak D call: TRBD2 (7 bases). V was shortened by 7 bases and J by 2 bases, with 10 bases between the two germline ends. The length of the CDR3 is 13 residues. Germline V gene data show CDR1 as SNHLY and CDR2 as FYNNEI.

V is TRBV27 and J is TRBJ1-5; D is perhaps TRBD1 (6 bases). The CDR3 sequence is 15 residues long. The V gene's germline CDR1 is MNHEY and CDR2 SMNVEV (reference sequence). With 5 bases removed from V and 0 bases from J, the gap between germline ends came to 11 bases. CDR3: CASSRGGGSNQPQHF. CDR3 nucleotides: TGTGCCAGCAGTAGAGGGGGGGGTAGCAATCAGCCCCAGCATTTT.

The chain combines TRBV7-6 with TRBJ1-3; 10 nucleotides align to TRBD1. This CDR3 is 18 amino acids long. The V and J ends lost 1 base and 2 bases, in that order; junction bases with no gene match: 8. The germline gives CDR1 SGHVS, CDR2 FNYEAQ. The CDR3 protein is CASSLGPRGTGAGNTIYF. The DNA of the CDR3 is TGTGCCAGCAGCTTAGGTCCCCGGGGGACAGGGGCTGGAAACACCATATATTTT.

The V call is TRBV4-3, the J call TRBJ2-7; 7 nucleotides match TRBD2. The CDR3 runs to 14 residues. The V and J ends lost 1 base and 5 bases, in that order; junction bases with no gene match: 5. Germline CDR1 and CDR2: LGHNA and YSLEER. CDR3 sequence reads: CASSQGGTTDEQYF. CDR3 bases: TGCGCCAGCAGCCAAGGGGGGACTACGGACGAGCAGTACTTC.

This clone has a single count. This rearrangement joins TRBV5-1 to TRBJ2-2; 10 nucleotides align to TRBD2. V shed 7 bases, J shed 1 base, and the junction held 10 bases outside the gene matches. The CDR3 totals 17 residues. Germline V gene sequence: CDR1 SGHRS, CDR2 YFSETQ. The CDR3 loop is CASGASGSPRNTGELFF. The CDR3 DNA sequence: TGCGCCAGCGGGGCTAGCGGGAGCCCCAGGAACACCGGGGAGCTGTTTTTT.

CDR3 loop: CASITGQANTEAFF. In DNA, the CDR3 is TGTGCCAGCATCACGGGACAGGCGAACACTGAAGCTTTCTTT. The V and J genes are TRBV28 and TRBJ1-1; TRBD1 aligns across 8 bases. The CDR3 is made up of 14 amino acids. The germline V gene encodes CDR1 MDHEN and CDR2 SYDVKM. V lost 7 bases and J lost 1; bases outside the gene matches: 5.

V is TRBV6-2 or TRBV6-3 and J is TRBJ2-7; D may be TRBD1 (5 bases). V lost 2 bases and J lost 1, with 18 bases in between. The germline V gene encodes CDR1 MNHEY and CDR2 SVGEGT. This CDR3 comprises 17 residues. The CDR3 reads CASSYPLGAALSYEQYF. As DNA, the CDR3 is TGTGCCAGCAGTTACCCCCTTGGGGCAGCCCTTTCCTACGAGCAGTACTTC.

The CDR3 DNA sequence: TGCGCCAGCGCCCCGACAGCCACCTACGAGCAGTACTTC. Protein: CASAPTATYEQYF. The chain has TRBV23-1 and TRBJ2-7, with D perhaps matching TRBD1 (5 bases). TRBV23-1 is filed as an ORF, its function uncertain. The ends were cut back, 8 bases at V and 2 bases at J, with 13 bases in the middle. There are 13 residues in the CDR3.

The chain has TRBV5-8 and TRBJ1-1; 9 nucleotides agree with TRBD1. Germline CDR1 reads SGHTS; CDR2 reads YDEGEE. This CDR3 contains 13 residues. The V and J ends lost 4 bases and 7 bases, in that order; junction bases with no gene match: 5. The CDR3 is CASSRTGVGEAFF. In DNA, the CDR3 is TGTGCCAGCAGCCGGACAGGGGTCGGTGAAGCTTTCTTT.

This chain links TRBV12-2 with TRBJ1-5. TRBV12-2 is deemed a pseudogene. The CDR3 covers 15 residues. In nucleotides, the CDR3 is TGTGCAAGTCGGCCCGGGGGGGCCCTCAATCAGCCCCAGCATTTT. Its protein is CASRPGGALNQPQHF.

The CDR3 DNA follows: TGTGCCAGCAGCTTGGTGCAGGGGGCGGACACTGAAGCTTTCTTT. Its translation is CASSLVQGADTEAFF. The J gene is TRBJ1-1, the V gene TRBV5-4, with 8 bases lining up with TRBD1. CDR1 SGHNT and CDR2 YYREEE come from the germline V gene (reference sequence). The CDR3 is 15 amino acids. Trimming took 0 bases from V and 3 from J; bases not matched to a gene: 4.

The genes are TRBV30 and TRBJ2-5; TRBD2 is a possible D gene (6 bases). The CDR3 sequence is 14 residues long. The V and J ends lost 0 bases and 0 bases respectively, with 8 bases between them. Germline CDR1 is GTSNPN and CDR2 is SVGIG (reference sequence). The DNA for the CDR3 is TGTGCCTGGAGTGTACGGGAGTACCAAGAGACCCAGTACTTC. Protein product: CAWSVREYQETQYF.

The chain recombines TRBV3-1 (or the pseudogene TRBV3-2) with TRBJ2-7; 7 bases line up with TRBD2. Losses at the gene ends were 5 bases for V and 2 bases for J; bases not matched to a gene: 9. Germline values: CDR1 LGHDT, CDR2 YNNKEL (reference sequence). The CDR3 contains 15 residues. CDR3 bases: TGTGCCAGCAGCTCCCGTGGCAGCGGGGCCTACGAGCAGTACTTC. This gives the protein CASSSRGSGAYEQYF.

The chain links TRBV11-2 to TRBJ1-1; the match to TRBD1 covers 9 bases. CDR1 and CDR2 from the germline V gene are SGHAT and FQNNGV. CDR3 size: 15 residues. The J segment lost 4 bases and the V segment lost 2 bases, leaving 5 bases of the junction unmatched. The CDR3 sequence: CASSLRGQGGTEAFF. CDR3 coding DNA: TGTGCCAGCAGCTTACGGGGACAGGGCGGCACTGAAGCTTTCTTT.

The chain employs TRBV6-6 and TRBJ2-3, with 7 bases lining up with TRBD1. The CDR3 length is 14 residues. V was clipped by 6 bases and J by 0 bases; unmatched bases: 3. CDR1 is MNHNY, CDR2 SVGAGI, per germline (reference sequence). The CDR3 nucleotides are TGTGCCAGCAGCGACAGGGATAGCACAGATACGCAGTATTTT. Residues: CASSDRDSTDTQYF.

The V and J genes are TRBV6-2 or TRBV6-3 and TRBJ2-1; 9 bases align to TRBD2. The germline gives CDR1 MNHEY, CDR2 SVGEGT. V gave up 6 bases and J gave up 1 base; unmatched junction bases: 13. The CDR3 totals 18 residues. In nucleotides, the CDR3 is TGTGCCAGCAGCCCCGTTTTGTGGGCGGGAGGGTCCTACAATGAGCAGTTCTTC. It specifies CASSPVLWAGGSYNEQFF.

The chain joins TRBV12-3 or TRBV12-4 to TRBJ2-1; no clear D. Trimming took off 1 base at V and 10 bases at J, with 8 bases between the two ends. The CDR3 sequence is 12 residues long. CDR3 sequence (DNA): TGTGCCAGCAGTTTAGGGCGGCCAGAGCAGTTCTTC. Amino acids: CASSLGRPEQFF.

The chain carries TRBV11-3 and TRBJ2-3; no clear D gene. The germline V and J ends were trimmed by 5 bases and 2 bases, with 5 bases remaining between them. The CDR3 covers 12 residues. Germline V lookup: CDR1 SGHNT, CDR2 YENEEA. The CDR3 DNA reads as TGTGCCAGCAGCCCCCACACAGATACGCAGTATTTT. Translating it yields CASSPHTDTQYF.

This sequence joins TRBV7-3 and TRBJ2-1; D not certain. Deletions cut 3 bases from V and 7 bases from J, with 16 bases between. The CDR3 extends over 15 amino acids. Germline V gene lookup returns CDR1 SGHTA and CDR2 FQGTGA. The CDR3 region has the DNA TGTGCCAGCAGCTTGGCTGGCCCCTTCGGGAATGAGCAGTTCTTC. This codes for CASSLAGPFGNEQFF.

The rearrangement joins TRBV6-1 to TRBJ2-7; perhaps TRBD2 as D (6 bases). The CDR3 length is 16 residues. Trimming took off 1 base at V and 2 bases at J, with 15 bases between the two ends. Germline V gene data show CDR1 as MNHNS and CDR2 as SASEGT. CDR3 DNA sequence: TGTGCCAGCAGTGAAGGCCGTGGGGGAGGCCCCTACGAGCAGTACTTC. This gives the protein CASSEGRGGGPYEQYF.

Turning to this clone: This CDR3 is also generated by other DNA sequences in the sample. The CDR3 region has the DNA TGTGCCAGCAGCGCAGGGGGGACTAATGAAAAACTGTTTTTT. Translation gives CASSAGGTNEKLFF. This chain links TRBV2 with TRBJ1-4; 7 bases align to TRBD1. Trimming took 6 bases from V and 2 from J; bases not matched to a gene: 3. Germline V lookup: CDR1 SNHLY, CDR2 FYNNEI. The CDR3 is 14 residues long.

V is TRBV5-4 and J is TRBJ2-3; perhaps TRBD2 as D (5 bases). Germline CDR1 and CDR2: SGHNT and YYREEE (reference sequence). Trimming left V 0 bases short and J 1 base short, with 12 bases between. This CDR3 is 16 amino acids long. The CDR3: CASSLAVGAGTDTQYF. CDR3 in DNA: TGTGCCAGCAGCTTGGCCGTGGGAGCGGGCACAGATACGCAGTATTTT.

V usage is TRBV6-5 and J usage is TRBJ2-1, with D possibly matching TRBD1 (5 bases). The V and J ends lost 2 bases and 6 bases respectively, with 14 bases between them. Germline CDR1 and CDR2: MNHEY and SVGAGI. This CDR3 contains 15 residues. This CDR3 is CASSYGAAHPNEQFF. The CDR3 DNA sequence: TGTGCCAGCAGTTACGGGGCAGCCCACCCCAATGAGCAGTTCTTC.

The rearrangement links TRBV9 to TRBJ2-3; the D gene is possibly TRBD1 (6 bases). Trimming took off 0 bases at V and 2 bases at J, with 13 bases between the two ends. This CDR3 has 16 residues. Germline V lookup: CDR1 SGDLS, CDR2 YYNGEE. The CDR3 is CASSVVGGPSTDTQYF. The CDR3 nucleotides read TGTGCCAGCAGCGTAGTAGGGGGACCCTCCACAGATACGCAGTATTTT.

The V call is TRBV30, the J call TRBJ1-5; 8 bases line up with TRBD1. V lost 1 base, J lost 1 base, and 3 bases stayed unmatched. The germline V gene has CDR1 GTSNPN and CDR2 SVGIG (reference sequence). The CDR3 runs 15 residues. CDR3 bases: TGTGCCTGGAGTGCCACAGGGGGAAGCAATCAGCCCCAGCATTTT. This codes for CAWSATGGSNQPQHF.

The chain recombines TRBV27 with TRBJ1-1; TRBD1 is a possible D gene (6 bases). Germline V gene lookup returns CDR1 MNHEY and CDR2 SMNVEV (reference sequence). The CDR3 spans 14 residues. Deletions cut 5 bases from V and 8 bases from J, with 18 bases between. The CDR3 sequence: CASSTLAGTSEAFF. The CDR3 coding sequence is TGTGCCAGCAGTACCCTGGCCGGGACATCCGAAGCTTTCTTT.

The genes are TRBV3-1 (or the pseudogene TRBV3-2) and TRBJ2-5, with D possibly TRBD2 on 6 matching bases. This CDR3 contains 15 residues. With 1 base removed from V and 5 bases from J, the gap between germline ends came to 14 bases. Germline values: CDR1 LGHDT, CDR2 YNNKEL (reference sequence). The CDR3 protein is CASSQGRGTGETQYF. Here the CDR3 DNA reads TGTGCCAGCAGCCAAGGGCGGGGTACGGGGGAGACCCAGTACTTC.

The genes are TRBV7-9 and TRBJ2-3; 13 bases align to TRBD2. The CDR3 sequence is 16 residues long. J lost 6 bases, V lost 4 bases, and 7 bases had no gene match. Per germline, CDR1 SEHNR and CDR2 FQNEAQ (reference sequence). The CDR3, as DNA: TGTGCCAGCAGCTCGGGACTAGCGGGGTTGCAGGATACGCAGTATTTT. Protein product: CASSSGLAGLQDTQYF.

This rearrangement joins TRBV19 to TRBJ1-1; 9 bases are a match to TRBD1. Germline CDR1 reads LNHDA; CDR2 reads SQIVND (reference sequence). The trim removed 3 bases at V and 3 bases at J, leaving 2 bases unmatched. The CDR3 spans 14 residues. The CDR3 DNA reads TGTGCCAGTAGTATTCGACAGGGGGACACTGAAGCTTTCTTT. It specifies CASSIRQGDTEAFF. The whole variable domain, filled in from reference TRBV19 and TRBJ1-1, reads DGGITQSPKYLFRKEGQNVTLSCEQNLNHDAMYWYRQDPGQGLRLIYYSQIVNDFQKGDIAEGYSVSREKKESFPLTVTSAQKNPTAFYLCASSIRQGDTEAFFGQGTRLTVV.